This passage covers 15 T cell receptor beta chains from one sample sequenced in a study of cytomegalovirus exposure and HLA in healthy donors. The PCR ran on 60 Vbeta and 13 Jbeta primers. TCRdb's table, derived via immunoSEQ multiplex PCR, lists solely in-frame clones and lacks some. The table records about 89,000 clones, 63% of them present only once. Sequencing was done on a sample of PBMCs. The source is a woman younger than 45 in good health and CMV-seronegative.

The chain uses TRBV5-4 and TRBJ2-3; 7 bases are shared with TRBD1. V shed 0 bases, J shed 2 bases, and the junction held 3 bases outside the gene matches. This CDR3 region has 15 residues. Per germline, CDR1 SGHNT and CDR2 YYREEE (reference sequence). CDR3 bases: TGTGCCAGCAGCTTGGCAGGGGGTCCCACAGATACGCAGTATTTT. Translated, it gives CASSLAGGPTDTQYF.

The chain employs TRBV27 and TRBJ1-6, with a weak D call TRBD1 (5 bases). V lost 1 base and J 13 bases, leaving 20 bases between the germline ends. The length of the CDR3 is 16 residues. Per germline, CDR1 MNHEY and CDR2 SMNVEV (reference sequence). The CDR3 DNA reads as TGTGCCAGCAGTTTATACAGGCCTGCGCTGGGAATTCCCCTCCACTTT. Residues: CASSLYRPALGIPLHF.

The chain has TRBV11-2 and TRBJ2-5; D may be TRBD1 (5 bases). Germline CDR1 and CDR2: SGHAT and FQNNGV. Trimming left V 1 base short and J 6 bases short, with 9 bases between. The CDR3 sequence is 13 residues long. The CDR3 sequence: CASSLGQRQTQYF. The CDR3 DNA is TGTGCCAGCAGCTTAGGACAGCGTCAGACCCAGTACTTC.

The chain links TRBV5-6 to TRBJ2-1, with a weak D call TRBD1 (6 bases). Trimming took 7 bases from V and 10 from J, leaving 15 bases between them. This CDR3 spans 12 amino acids. Per the germline V gene, CDR1 is SGHDT and CDR2 is YYEEEE. For the CDR3, the DNA is TGTGCCAGCCGTCGGTCCGGGACAGAGCAGTTCTTC. Translating it yields CASRRSGTEQFF.

A remark on this clone: At one of its ends the junction is not consistent with the germline gene, which may arise from a read error. The chain carries TRBV15 and TRBJ2-4, with D perhaps TRBD1 (5 bases). Germline lookup yields CDR1 LNHNV and CDR2 YYDKDF (reference sequence). The CDR3 totals 12 residues. Written as DNA, the CDR3 is TGTGCCACCAGCAGAGATGGGTTAGGGGTGAACTTC. This encodes CATSRDGLGVNF.

The gene calls are TRBV7-6 and TRBJ1-1; D is perhaps TRBD1 (6 bases). Looked up from germline, CDR1 is SGHVS and CDR2 is FNYEAQ. The CDR3 extends over 15 amino acids. Trimming left V 5 bases short and J 2 bases short, with 15 bases between. The CDR3 loop reads CASSNRTAPNTEAFF. CDR3 nucleotide sequence: TGTGCCAGCAGCAATAGGACAGCCCCCAACACTGAAGCTTTCTTT.

This chain uses TRBV11-2 with TRBJ2-5; TRBD2 agrees at 7 bases. V was clipped by 5 bases and J by 3 bases; unmatched bases: 9. Germline CDR1 reads SGHAT; CDR2 reads FQNNGV. The CDR3 runs 15 residues. DNA of the CDR3: TGTGCCAGCAGCCCCTCTAGCGGTCACGAAGAGACCCAGTACTTC. Its translation is CASSPSSGHEETQYF. The full variable domain, rest sourced from reference TRBV11-2 and TRBJ2-5, is EAGVAQSPRYKIIEKRQSVAFWCNPISGHATLYWYQQILGQGPKLLIQFQNNGVVDDSQLPKDRFSAERLKGVDSTLKIQPAKLEDSAVYLCASSPSSGHEETQYFGPGTRLLVL.

This clone was counted a few times. The J gene is TRBJ2-1, the V gene TRBV14; D ambiguous. Trimming left V 1 base short and J 6 bases short, with 7 bases between. Germline CDR1 and CDR2: SGHDN and FVKESK. There are 13 residues in the CDR3. In DNA form, the CDR3 reads TGTGCCAGCAGCCAAGGCCTCGGCAATGAGCAGTTCTTC. Encoded protein: CASSQGLGNEQFF.

The chain is built from TRBV10-1 and TRBJ1-5; 7 bases fit TRBD1. With 7 bases clipped from V and 6 bases from J, the junction kept 6 bases outside the gene matches. This CDR3 has 13 residues. CDR1 and CDR2 from the germline V gene are WNHNN and SYGVQD (reference sequence). In nucleotides, the CDR3 is TGCGCCAGCAAGACCACAGGGGTTCAGCCCCAGCATTTT. The encoded protein is CASKTTGVQPQHF.

The genes are TRBV5-1 and TRBJ2-3; D might be TRBD2 (6 bases). Trimming left V 0 bases short and J 0 bases short, with 8 bases between. Per germline, CDR1 SGHRS and CDR2 YFSETQ. The CDR3 consists of 15 residues. The CDR3 nucleotides read TGCGCCAGCAGCTTGGCCGGGACTAGCACAGATACGCAGTATTTT. Amino acids: CASSLAGTSTDTQYF.

The count of this clone is one. The gene calls are TRBV7-2 and TRBJ2-1, with a tentative D call TRBD2 (5 bases). Germline values: CDR1 SGHTA, CDR2 FQGNSA. V shed 8 bases and J shed 7 bases, with 27 bases lying between them. This CDR3 is built from 17 residues. CDR3 nucleotide sequence: TGTGCCAGCCGGGGAGTAATGTGGTCCCTAGTTGGGAATGAGCAGTTCTTC. Translating gives CASRGVMWSLVGNEQFF.

The V and J genes are TRBV7-2 and TRBJ2-7; D ambiguous. CDR3 length equals 14 residues. CDR1 and CDR2 (germline): SGHTA, FQGNSA. V was pared by 1 base and J by 6 bases, with 13 bases between. The CDR3, as DNA: TGTGCCAGCAGCTTAGGTTATAGAGTTGGCGAGCAGTACTTC. Its protein product is CASSLGYRVGEQYF.

This clone was detected a few times. The genes are TRBV11-2 and TRBJ1-4, with unresolved D. CDR3 length equals 15 residues. Deletions cut 2 bases from V and 0 bases from J, with 7 bases between. The germline gives CDR1 SGHAT, CDR2 FQNNGV. The CDR3 reads CASSLSFATNEKLFF. CDR3 nucleotide sequence: TGTGCCAGCAGCTTATCGTTTGCAACTAATGAAAAACTGTTTTTT.

V usage is TRBV28 and J usage is TRBJ1-2; no reliable D call. This CDR3 is built from 13 residues. Germline CDR1 is MDHEN and CDR2 is SYDVKM. Deletions cut 3 bases from V and 2 bases from J, with 7 bases between. The CDR3 DNA reads as TGTGCCAGCAGTTTTGGCCAGAACTATGGCTACACCTTC. Translation: CASSFGQNYGYTF.

V is TRBV7-9 and J is TRBJ2-2; D may be TRBD2 (6 bases). The CDR3 has 12 amino acids. Germline-derived CDR1 and CDR2 are SEHNR and FQNEAQ (reference sequence). V shed 5 bases and J shed 7 bases, with 8 bases lying between them. The CDR3 coding sequence is TGTGCCAGCAGCCCTAGCGTCGGGGAGCTGTTTTTT. Its translation is CASSPSVGELFF.